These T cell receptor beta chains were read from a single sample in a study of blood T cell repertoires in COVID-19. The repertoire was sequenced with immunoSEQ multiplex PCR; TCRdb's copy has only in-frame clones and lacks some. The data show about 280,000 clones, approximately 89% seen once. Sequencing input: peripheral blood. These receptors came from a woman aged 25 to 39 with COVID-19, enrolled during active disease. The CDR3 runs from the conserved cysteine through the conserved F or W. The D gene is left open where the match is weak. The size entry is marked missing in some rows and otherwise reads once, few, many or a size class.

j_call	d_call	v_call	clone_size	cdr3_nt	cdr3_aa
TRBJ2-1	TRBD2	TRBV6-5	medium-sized	TGTGCCAGCAGTTACTATTCCCGGGGGGGCAAGAATGAGCAGTTCTTC	CASSYYSRGGKNEQFF
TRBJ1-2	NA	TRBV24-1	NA	TGTGCCACCAGTGATTTGCAACCGCTGCTATGCTACACCTTC	CATSDLQPLLCYTF
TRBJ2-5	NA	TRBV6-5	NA	TGTGCCAGCAGTTACTACGAGGGACTTCGGGAGACCCAGTACTTC	CASSYYEGLRETQYF
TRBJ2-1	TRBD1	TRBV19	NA	TGTGCCAGTAGTAGGACAGGGGGCGCTGAGCAGTTCTTC	CASSRTGGAEQFF
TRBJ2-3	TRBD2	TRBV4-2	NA	TGTGCCAGCAGCCCTACCTCTAGCGGGGGGGCGGGCGATACGCAGTATTTT	CASSPTSSGGAGDTQYF
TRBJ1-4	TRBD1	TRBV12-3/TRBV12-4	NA	TGTGCCAGCAGTCATAGGACAGGTAAACTGTTTTTT	CASSHRTGKLFF
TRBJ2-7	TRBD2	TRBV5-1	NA	TGCGCCAGCAGCTCAAGACTAGCGGGGGGCCCCGAGAGCTCCTACGAGCAGTACTTC	CASSSRLAGGPESSYEQYF
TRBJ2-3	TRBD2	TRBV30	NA	TGTGCCTGGAGTACCCTACTAGCGGGGGAAAGCACAGATACGCAGTATTTT	CAWSTLLAGESTDTQYF
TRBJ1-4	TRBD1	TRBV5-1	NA	TGCGCCAGCAGCTTTTCACAGGGGAGTGAAAAACTGTTTTTT	CASSFSQGSEKLFF
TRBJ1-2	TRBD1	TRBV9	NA	TGTGCCAGCAGCGTGGGGACAGAATATGGCTACACCTTC	CASSVGTEYGYTF
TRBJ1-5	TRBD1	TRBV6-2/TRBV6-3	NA	TGTGCCAGCAGCGACGGGACAGGAAATCTGGGTCAGCCCCAGCATTTT	CASSDGTGNLGQPQHF
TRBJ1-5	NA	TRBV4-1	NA	TGCGCCAGCAGCCAGGGAGACAATCAGCCCCAGCATTTT	CASSQGDNQPQHF
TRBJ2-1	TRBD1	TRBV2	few	TGTGCCAGCTCGGGACAGAGCTACAATGAGCAGTTCTTC	CASSGQSYNEQFF
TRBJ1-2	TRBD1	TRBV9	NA	TGTGCCAGCAGCGTCACAGGGGGAGCGAGGTATGGCTACACCTTC	CASSVTGGARYGYTF
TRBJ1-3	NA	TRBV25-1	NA	TGTGCCAGCAACGGGATCACCTCTGGAAACACCATATATTTT	CASNGITSGNTIYF
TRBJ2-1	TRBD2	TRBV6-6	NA	TGTGCCAGCAGTCTCGGACTAGCGGGGGGCTACTCCTACAATGAGCAGTTCTTC	CASSLGLAGGYSYNEQFF
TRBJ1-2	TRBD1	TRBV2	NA	TGTGCCAGCAGTTCCGGGACAGGGTACTATGGCTACACCTTC	CASSSGTGYYGYTF
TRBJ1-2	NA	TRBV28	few	TGTGCCAGCAGTTTCCCTCTCGCAGGATATGGCTACACCTTC	CASSFPLAGYGYTF
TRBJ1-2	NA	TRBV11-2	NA	TGTGCCAGCAGACACGACAGGCCCTGCTATGGCTACACCTTC	CASRHDRPCYGYTF
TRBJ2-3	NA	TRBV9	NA	TGTGCCAGCAGCTTACAAGGGGGGGAGGATACGCAGTATTTT	CASSLQGGEDTQYF
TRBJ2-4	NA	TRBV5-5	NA	TGTGCCAGCAGCCGACCGGAGTTAGAGAACATTCAGTACTTC	CASSRPELENIQYF
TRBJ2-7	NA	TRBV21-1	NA	TGTGCCAGCAGCCGAAAACGATGGGTTACAGTTCCCTACGAGCAGTACTTC	CASSRKRWVTVPYEQYF
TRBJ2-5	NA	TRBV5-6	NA	TGTGCCAGCAGCTTGGGGTCCGGGAAAGAGACCCAGTACTTC	CASSLGSGKETQYF
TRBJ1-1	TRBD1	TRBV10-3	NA	TGTGCCATCAGTGAGACCCCTCCCAGGACAGGAAACACTGAAGCTTTCTTT	CAISETPPRTGNTEAFF
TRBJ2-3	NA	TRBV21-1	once	TGTGCCCCCGGGGAACGGGGGGTTAGCACAGATACGCAGTATTTT	CAPGERGVSTDTQYF
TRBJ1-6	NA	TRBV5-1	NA	TGCGCCAGCAGCTTGGAATATTTGGGGGCAATAAATTCACCCCTCCACTTT	CASSLEYLGAINSPLHF
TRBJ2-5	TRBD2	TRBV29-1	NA	TGCAGCGCAAGGGGACTAGCGGCATCAGAGACCCAGTACTTC	CSARGLAASETQYF